A single TCR beta chain is shown here with its context. CDR1 and CDR2 from the germline V gene are SGHKS and YYEKEE (reference sequence). J lost 2 bases, V lost 4 bases, and 11 bases had no gene match. CDR3 length: 17 residues. This sample was included in a study of shared clonotypes between healthy human individuals. This table comes from immunoSEQ multiplex PCR, and its TCRdb copy is limited to in-frame clones, with some not included. The sample has 2 million to 2.5 million clones, roughly 93% seen once. V and J are TRBV5-5 and TRBJ2-5, with TRBD2 matching 10 bases. The source material was naive CD4+ T cells from PBMCs. Documented subset: CD45RA+ positively selected. The receptor comes from a man between 18 and 35 years old in good health. Some clones in this sample may be carry-over from other donors' samples. For the CDR3, the DNA is TGTGCCAGCAGCCCCGCCGGTTTAGCGGGAGGACAAGAGACCCAGTACTTC. Protein: CASSPAGLAGGQETQYF. The full variable domain, rest sourced from reference TRBV5-5 and TRBJ2-5, is DAGVTQSPTHLIKTRGQQVTLRCSPISGHKSVSWYQQVLGQGPQFIFQYYEKEERGRGNFPDRFSARQFPNYSSELNVNALLLGDSALYLCASSPAGLAGGQETQYFGPGTRLLVL.